One sample yielded the 27 T cell receptor beta chains listed below, sequenced in a study of blood T cell repertoires in COVID-19. The method was immunoSEQ multiplex PCR; TCRdb's version includes in-frame clones alone and lacks a portion of them. The sample lists roughly 92,000 clones, 70% to 90% occurring once. The sample comprised peripheral blood. These receptors all stem from a human donor with acute or convalescent COVID-19. The donor label of this sample is uncertain.

The table lists this clone with a count of one. V usage is TRBV18 and J usage is TRBJ2-4; D is uncertain. The CDR3 extends over 16 amino acids. CDR1 is KGHSH, CDR2 LQKENI, per germline. The ends were cut back, 6 bases at V and 2 bases at J, with 17 bases in the middle. CDR3 protein: CASSEEALRTKNIQYF. CDR3 bases: TGTGCCAGCTCCGAGGAAGCACTGAGGACCAAAAACATTCAGTACTTC.

This chain joins TRBV7-9 and TRBJ2-7; D not certain. The CDR3 consists of 12 residues. Germline CDR1 and CDR2: SEHNR and FQNEAQ (reference sequence). Trimming left V 3 bases short and J 6 bases short, with 9 bases between. DNA for the CDR3: TGTGCCAGCAGCTTTGGCGGTGGCGAGCAGTACTTC. Its protein is CASSFGGGEQYF.

This sequence joins TRBV27 and TRBJ1-4; 9 bases map to TRBD1. J gave up 10 bases and V 2 bases, and 11 bases lay outside the gene matches. In germline, CDR1 is MNHEY, CDR2 SMNVEV (reference sequence). There are 16 residues in the CDR3. CDR3 DNA: TGTGCCAGCAGTTTAAGTTGGGACAGGGATTACGCAAAACTGTTTTTT. Its translation: CASSLSWDRDYAKLFF.

CDR3 in DNA: TGTGCCAGCAGCCCGCACTCCATGAACACTGAAGCTTTCTTT. The encoded protein is CASSPHSMNTEAFF. The chain couples TRBV7-2 to TRBJ1-1; D not certain. V was pared by 5 bases and J by 0 bases, with 10 bases between. Germline-derived CDR1 and CDR2 are SGHTA and FQGNSA. The CDR3 is made up of 14 amino acids.

This rearrangement joins TRBV19 to TRBJ1-5; tentatively, D is TRBD1 (6 bases). The V end was cut by 10 bases, the J end by 11 bases, with 33 bases between. Looked up from germline, CDR1 is LNHDA and CDR2 is SQIVND (reference sequence). The CDR3 spans 17 residues. In nucleotides, the CDR3 is TGTGCCACGTCCTCGGGGAGCACGGGGGGGCCGAGGGGGGCCCAGCATTTT. Translation: CATSSGSTGGPRGAQHF.

The chain combines TRBV7-9 with TRBJ2-5; D is unresolved. CDR3 length equals 14 residues. V was cut by 0 bases and J by 1 base, with 6 bases left in between. Germline CDR1 reads SEHNR; CDR2 reads FQNEAQ (reference sequence). CDR3 in amino acids: CASSLATTQETQYF. DNA for the CDR3: TGTGCCAGCAGCTTAGCGACAACCCAAGAGACCCAGTACTTC.

V gene TRBV5-1 combines with J gene TRBJ2-7, with D maybe TRBD1 (5 bases). CDR1 SGHRS and CDR2 YFSETQ come from the germline V gene. This CDR3 is 13 amino acids long. The V gene lost 5 bases and the J gene lost 2 bases, with 11 bases spanning the gap. The CDR3 DNA reads as TGCGCCAGCAGACGCGACAGTCCCTACGAGCAGTACTTC. It translates to CASRRDSPYEQYF.

V and J are TRBV5-1 and TRBJ1-4; D is undetermined. Trimming pared 0 bases from V and 8 bases from J, leaving 14 bases between. This CDR3 has 15 residues. Germline assignment: CDR1 SGHRS and CDR2 YFSETQ. CDR3 coding DNA: TGCGCCAGCAGCTTGGCCGGAGGGATCGGGGAAAAACTGTTTTTT. Protein product: CASSLAGGIGEKLFF.

The chain employs TRBV5-1 and TRBJ2-1; 10 nucleotides line up with TRBD1. From germline, CDR1 is SGHRS and CDR2 YFSETQ. With V trimmed by 4 bases and J by 7 bases, 5 bases remained unmatched. This CDR3 has 14 residues. In DNA form, the CDR3 reads TGCGCCAGCAGCCCTCAGGACAGGGGGAATGAGCAGTTCTTC. Its translation: CASSPQDRGNEQFF. Full variable domain (outside the CDR3, taken from reference TRBV5-1 and TRBJ2-1): KAGVTQTPRYLIKTRGQQVTLSCSPISGHRSVSWYQQTPGQGLQFLFEYFSETQRNKGNFPGRFSGRQFSNSRSEMNVSTLELGDSALYLCASSPQDRGNEQFFGPGTRLTVL.

J is TRBJ2-3 and V is TRBV19; D is undetermined. Germline-derived CDR1 and CDR2 are LNHDA and SQIVND (reference sequence). The CDR3 consists of 13 residues. V lost 7 bases, J lost 1 base, and 9 bases lay in between. DNA for the CDR3: TGTGCCAGTACCCCCCCGGGCACAGATACGCAGTATTTT. Protein: CASTPPGTDTQYF.

The chain carries TRBV5-1 and TRBJ2-3; 14 nucleotides agree with TRBD2. CDR1 is SGHRS and CDR2 is YFSETQ in the germline V gene. The CDR3 is 14 amino acids. The V and J ends lost 5 bases and 4 bases, in that order; junction bases with no gene match: 0. Here the CDR3 DNA reads TGCGCCAGCAGGACTAGCGGGGGGGCAGATACGCAGTATTTT. It encodes CASRTSGGADTQYF. Together with reference TRBV5-1 and TRBJ2-3, the CDR3 gives the full variable domain: KAGVTQTPRYLIKTRGQQVTLSCSPISGHRSVSWYQQTPGQGLQFLFEYFSETQRNKGNFPGRFSGRQFSNSRSEMNVSTLELGDSALYLCASRTSGGADTQYFGPGTRLTVL.

The rearrangement joins TRBV6-5 to TRBJ1-5, with a tentative D call TRBD1 (6 bases). V shed 4 bases and J shed 2 bases, with 12 bases lying between them. Germline loops: CDR1 MNHEY, CDR2 SVGAGI. The CDR3 is 15 amino acids. CDR3 bases: TGTGCCAGCAGTTCCAGGGGAGCGGGCAATCAGCCCCAGCATTTT. Encoded protein: CASSSRGAGNQPQHF.

The chain carries TRBV6-1 and TRBJ1-2, with D uncertain. Trimming took 3 bases from V and 1 from J, leaving 21 bases between them. Germline loops: CDR1 MNHNS, CDR2 SASEGT. The CDR3 is 18 amino acids. CDR3 sequence (DNA): TGTGCCAGCAGTGATCGAGGACGGACGGAGGGATATAACTATGGCTACACCTTC. As protein: CASSDRGRTEGYNYGYTF.

The CDR3 nucleotides are TGCAGTGCTAGTGATGCGCGCTCCCAAATCCAGCTGTTTTTT. This gives the protein CSASDARSQIQLFF. V gene TRBV20-1 combines with J gene TRBJ2-2; D gene ambiguous. The CDR3 is 14 residues long. V gave up 3 bases and J gave up 12 bases, with 20 bases separating them. Per germline, CDR1 DFQATT and CDR2 SNEGSKA (reference sequence).

The chain links TRBV6-2 or TRBV6-3 to TRBJ2-6; tentatively, D is TRBD1 (6 bases). CDR1 and CDR2 (germline): MNHEY, SVGEGT. V shed 5 bases and J shed 6 bases, with 20 bases lying between them. The CDR3 sequence is 17 residues long. This CDR3 reads CASSPTPGHLQANVLTF. The CDR3, as DNA: TGTGCCAGCAGTCCAACCCCGGGACACCTTCAGGCCAACGTCCTGACTTTC.

This rearrangement joins TRBV11-2 to TRBJ2-3; 14 bases fit TRBD2. V shed 2 bases, J shed 2 bases, and the junction held 3 bases outside the gene matches. The CDR3 is 17 residues long. Looked up from germline, CDR1 is SGHAT and CDR2 is FQNNGV. This chain's CDR3 is CASSLWGLAGATDTQYF. The CDR3 region has the DNA TGTGCCAGCAGCTTATGGGGACTAGCGGGGGCCACAGATACGCAGTATTTT.

This clone was detected once. The chain recombines TRBV7-9 with TRBJ1-5; possibly TRBD1 for D (5 bases). Trimming pared 5 bases from V and 4 bases from J, leaving 12 bases between. Looked up from germline, CDR1 is SEHNR and CDR2 is FQNEAQ (reference sequence). The CDR3 is 14 amino acids. CDR3 sequence: CASSPGFVNQPQHF. CDR3 DNA: TGTGCCAGCAGCCCAGGGTTTGTTAATCAGCCCCAGCATTTT.

The chain recombines TRBV5-5 with TRBJ1-5; D call uncertain. This CDR3 region has 13 residues. Germline loops: CDR1 SGHKS, CDR2 YYEKEE (reference sequence). V lost 1 base to trimming and J lost 6 bases, with 8 bases between them. The CDR3 region is CASSLTDGQPQHF. CDR3 nucleotides: TGTGCCAGCAGCTTGACAGACGGTCAGCCCCAGCATTTT.

The CDR3 DNA sequence: TGTGCCAGCAGTGATGGGGGGGAATTCACCCTCCACTTT. Amino acids: CASSDGGEFTLHF. The chain employs TRBV6-1 and TRBJ1-6, with a tentative D call TRBD1 (5 bases). The V end was cut by 3 bases, the J end by 14 bases, with 14 bases between. Germline values: CDR1 MNHNS, CDR2 SASEGT. The CDR3 has 13 amino acids.

The chain links TRBV18 to TRBJ2-7; D gene ambiguous. V was trimmed by 1 base and J by 1 base, leaving 8 bases between them. The CDR3 extends over 14 amino acids. Germline CDR1 reads KGHSH; CDR2 reads LQKENI. CDR3 region: CASSPRPGSYEQYF. The CDR3 coding sequence is TGTGCCAGCTCACCACGGCCAGGATCCTACGAGCAGTACTTC.

The V call is TRBV28, the J call TRBJ2-1; TRBD1 matches at 7 bases. With 10 bases clipped from V and 4 bases from J, the junction kept 10 bases outside the gene matches. In germline, CDR1 is MDHEN, CDR2 SYDVKM. The CDR3 has 14 amino acids. CDR3 nucleotide sequence: TGTGCCACCGGGGACAGAAGTTTTTACAATGAGCAGTTCTTC. Translated: CATGDRSFYNEQFF.

The chain carries TRBV5-1 and TRBJ1-2; 7 bases match TRBD1. Germline CDR1 is SGHRS and CDR2 is YFSETQ. With 3 bases clipped from V and 4 bases from J, the junction kept 9 bases outside the gene matches. The CDR3 is 15 residues long. CDR3 sequence reads: CASSSPGTDLYGYTF. The CDR3 region has the DNA TGCGCCAGCAGCTCGCCGGGGACAGACCTCTATGGCTACACCTTC.

For this clone: The germline gene is not matched at one end of the junction; a read error may be the cause. Within the sample, other DNA sequences also encode this same CDR3. The chain combines TRBV11-1 with TRBJ2-7, with 7 bases fitting TRBD1. The CDR3 is 14 residues long. CDR1 and CDR2 (germline): SGHAT, FQDESV (reference sequence). DNA for the CDR3: TGTGCCAGCAGCTACCGGGACAGCTACTACGAGCAGTATTTC. Amino acids: CASSYRDSYYEQYF.

This clone appeared once. V and J are TRBV5-1 and TRBJ1-1, with D possibly matching TRBD1 (5 bases). Germline assignment: CDR1 SGHRS and CDR2 YFSETQ. The CDR3 is 14 residues long. The germline V and J ends were trimmed by 0 bases and 6 bases, with 12 bases remaining between them. CDR3 sequence (DNA): TGCGCCAGCAGCTTGGATCCAGGGTACTCTGAAGCTTTCTTT. Its protein product is CASSLDPGYSEAFF.

The V gene is TRBV10-2, the J gene TRBJ2-1; 8 bases agree with TRBD1. V lost 6 bases to trimming and J lost 7 bases; unmatched junction nucleotides: 5. The CDR3 spans 13 residues. CDR1 WSHSY and CDR2 SAAADI come from the germline V gene. CDR3 nucleotide sequence: TGCGCCAGCAGATTGGACAGGGATAATGAGCAGTTCTTC. Protein sequence: CASRLDRDNEQFF.

V gene TRBV28 combines with J gene TRBJ2-7; D gene uncertain. V lost 3 bases and J 3 bases, leaving 15 bases between the germline ends. The CDR3 runs 15 residues. The germline gives CDR1 MDHEN, CDR2 SYDVKM. CDR3 sequence reads: CASSLRSPAFYEQYF. The DNA of the CDR3 is TGTGCCAGCAGTTTGAGGAGCCCAGCTTTCTACGAGCAGTACTTC.

The CDR3 bases are TGTGCCAGCAGTTTGAGTGTTGGCACAGATACGCAGTATTTT. Translation: CASSLSVGTDTQYF. The rearrangement uses TRBV27 and TRBJ2-3; no clear D. The CDR3 has 14 amino acids. Germline assignment: CDR1 MNHEY and CDR2 SMNVEV (reference sequence). V shed 3 bases and J shed 1 base, with 8 bases lying between them.